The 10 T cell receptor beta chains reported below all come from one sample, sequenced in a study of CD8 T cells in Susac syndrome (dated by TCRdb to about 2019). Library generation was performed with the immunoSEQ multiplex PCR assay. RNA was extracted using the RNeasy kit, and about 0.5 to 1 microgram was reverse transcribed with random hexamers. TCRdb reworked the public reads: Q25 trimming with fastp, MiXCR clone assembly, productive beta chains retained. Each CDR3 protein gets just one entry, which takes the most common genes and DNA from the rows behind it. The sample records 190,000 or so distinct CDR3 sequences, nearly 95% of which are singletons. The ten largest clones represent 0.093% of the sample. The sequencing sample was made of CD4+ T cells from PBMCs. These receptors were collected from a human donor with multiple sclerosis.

The CDR3 DNA reads as TGTGCCAGCGGCCGCCCTCAACAAGAGACCCAGTACTTC. Translating gives CASGRPQQETQYF. The J gene is TRBJ2-5, the V gene TRBV12-3 or TRBV12-4; D uncertain. The CDR3 has 13 amino acids. With 8 bases removed from V and 2 bases from J, the gap between germline ends came to 12 bases.

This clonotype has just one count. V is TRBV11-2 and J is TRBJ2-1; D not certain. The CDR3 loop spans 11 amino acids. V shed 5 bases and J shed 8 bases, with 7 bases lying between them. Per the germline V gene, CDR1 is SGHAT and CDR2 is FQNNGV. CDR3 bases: TGTGCCAGCAGCCACACCGATGAGCAGTTCTTC. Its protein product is CASSHTDEQFF.

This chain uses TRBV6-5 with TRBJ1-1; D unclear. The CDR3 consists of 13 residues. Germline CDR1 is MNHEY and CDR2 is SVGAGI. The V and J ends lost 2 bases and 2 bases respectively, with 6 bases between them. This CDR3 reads CASSYTGNTEAFF. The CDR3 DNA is TGTGCCAGCAGTTACACGGGTAACACTGAAGCTTTCTTT.

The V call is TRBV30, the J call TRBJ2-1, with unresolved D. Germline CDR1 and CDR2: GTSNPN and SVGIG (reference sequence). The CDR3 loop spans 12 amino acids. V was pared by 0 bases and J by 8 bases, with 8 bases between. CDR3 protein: CAWSVQRDEQFF. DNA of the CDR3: TGTGCCTGGAGTGTACAACGCGATGAGCAGTTCTTC. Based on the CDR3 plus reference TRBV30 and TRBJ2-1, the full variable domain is SQTIHQWPATLVQPVGSPLSLECTVEGTSNPNLYWYRQAAGRGLQLLFYSVGIGQISSEVPQNLSASRPQDRQFILSSKKLLLSDSGFYLCAWSVQRDEQFFGPGTRLTVL.

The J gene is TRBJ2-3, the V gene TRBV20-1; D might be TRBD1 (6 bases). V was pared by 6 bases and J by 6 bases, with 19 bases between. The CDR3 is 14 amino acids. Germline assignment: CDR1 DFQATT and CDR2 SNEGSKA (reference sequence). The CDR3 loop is CSANRGNPEDTQYF. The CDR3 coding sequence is TGCAGTGCCAATAGGGGGAACCCGGAGGATACGCAGTATTTT.

The CDR3 spells CATSDLIVQYF. Here the CDR3 DNA reads TGTGCCACCAGTGACTTGATTGTCCAGTACTTC. The chain has TRBV24-1 and TRBJ2-5; D is ambiguous. The ends were cut back, 4 bases at V and 10 bases at J, with 9 bases in the middle. The germline V gene has CDR1 KGHDR and CDR2 SFDVKD. The CDR3 consists of 11 residues.

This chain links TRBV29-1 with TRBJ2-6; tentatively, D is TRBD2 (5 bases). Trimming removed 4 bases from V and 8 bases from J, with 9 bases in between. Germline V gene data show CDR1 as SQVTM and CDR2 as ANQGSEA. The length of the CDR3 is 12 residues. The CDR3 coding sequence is TGCAGCGTTGGAGGGTGGACCAACGTCCTGACTTTC. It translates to CSVGGWTNVLTF. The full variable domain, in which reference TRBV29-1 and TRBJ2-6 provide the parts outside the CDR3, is SAVISQKPSRDICQRGTSLTIQCQVDSQVTMMFWYRQQPGQSLTLIATANQGSEATYESGFVIDKFPISRPNLTFSTLTVSNMSPEDSSIYLCSVGGWTNVLTFGAGSRLTVL.

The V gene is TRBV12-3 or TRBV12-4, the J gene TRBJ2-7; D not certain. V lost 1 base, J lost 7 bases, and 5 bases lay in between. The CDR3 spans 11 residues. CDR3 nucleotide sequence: TGTGCCAGCAGTTTAGTTGAGGAGCAGTACTTC. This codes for CASSLVEEQYF.

CDR3 bases: TGTGCCAGCAGCTTGGGTGAAGAGCAGTACTTC. Protein: CASSLGEEQYF. The rearrangement links TRBV5-6 to TRBJ2-7; D unresolved. The CDR3 sequence is 11 residues long. V was clipped by 0 bases and J by 7 bases, with 5 bases between them. Germline V gene lookup returns CDR1 SGHDT and CDR2 YYEEEE.

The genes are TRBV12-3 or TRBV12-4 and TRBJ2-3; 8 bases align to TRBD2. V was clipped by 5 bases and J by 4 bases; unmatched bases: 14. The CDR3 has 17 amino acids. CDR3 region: CASSVSGGVAKADTQYF. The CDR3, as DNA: TGTGCCAGCAGTGTCTCCGGGGGGGTCGCCAAAGCAGATACGCAGTATTTT.